These T cell receptor beta chains were read from a single sample in a study of technical replicates of blood from several donors. Produced via immunoSEQ multiplex PCR; TCRdb's table is partial and in-frame only. Among tens of thousands of clones listed, 96% were seen once. Source material: T cells isolated from PBMCs. The receptors originated from a human donor in good health. Each CDR3 is given with its conserved first and last residue. The D gene is left open where the match is weak. Not every row has a clone size; where given, it reads once, few, many or a size class.

V: TRBV5-6; D: .; size: .; J: TRBJ2-7; CDR3: CASSSGTSYEQYF; DNA: TGTGCCAGCAGCTCCGGGACTTCCTACGAGCAGTACTTC
V: TRBV5-1; D: TRBD1; size: .; J: TRBJ2-2; CDR3: CASSTGDRNTGELFF; DNA: TGCGCCAGCAGTACAGGGGACCGTAACACCGGGGAGCTGTTTTTT
V: TRBV6-5; D: TRBD2; size: .; J: TRBJ2-7; CDR3: CASSYSGRGVGEQYF; DNA: TGTGCCAGCAGTTACTCGGGACGGGGGGTCGGCGAGCAGTACTTC
V: TRBV27; D: .; size: .; J: TRBJ1-3; CDR3: CASSLGGAGNTIYF; DNA: TGTGCCAGCAGTTTAGGGGGGGCTGGAAACACCATATATTTT
V: TRBV18; D: .; size: .; J: TRBJ2-7; CDR3: CASSPIRSSYEQYF; DNA: TGTGCCAGCTCGCCCATACGGAGCTCCTACGAGCAGTACTTC
V: TRBV5-4; D: .; size: .; J: TRBJ1-1; CDR3: CASSPDSQGTEAFF; DNA: TGTGCCAGCAGTCCTGACTCTCAGGGTACTGAAGCTTTCTTT
V: TRBV6-5; D: .; size: .; J: TRBJ1-3; CDR3: CASKTNSGNTIYF; DNA: TGTGCCAGCAAGACTAACTCTGGAAACACCATATATTTT
V: TRBV6-5; D: TRBD2; size: .; J: TRBJ2-1; CDR3: CASRSGGASYNEQFF; DNA: TGTGCCAGCAGGAGCGGGGGGGCCAGCTACAATGAGCAGTTCTTC
V: TRBV29-1; D: .; size: .; J: TRBJ2-7; CDR3: CSVRDSISYEQYF; DNA: TGCAGCGTCAGGGACTCTATCTCCTACGAGCAGTACTTC
V: TRBV5-1; D: TRBD2; size: .; J: TRBJ2-5; CDR3: CASSLVPGGETQYF; DNA: TGCGCCAGCAGCTTAGTCCCCGGGGGGGAGACCCAGTACTTC
V: TRBV7-2; D: .; size: .; J: TRBJ2-1; CDR3: CASSLDGGLYNEQFF; DNA: TGTGCCAGCAGCTTAGACGGCGGACTGTACAATGAGCAGTTCTTC
V: TRBV5-1; D: .; size: .; J: TRBJ2-7; CDR3: CASSSSGSYEQYF; DNA: TGCGCCAGCAGCTCCAGCGGATCCTACGAGCAGTACTTC
V: TRBV11-2; D: TRBD1; size: .; J: TRBJ2-6; CDR3: CASRNRGGANVLTF; DNA: TGTGCCAGCAGAAACAGGGGTGGGGCCAACGTCCTGACTTTC
V: TRBV27; D: TRBD1; size: .; J: TRBJ1-2; CDR3: CASSLSVDRVDGYTF; DNA: TGTGCCAGCAGTTTATCTGTGGACAGGGTCGATGGCTACACCTTC
V: TRBV4-1; D: TRBD1; size: .; J: TRBJ1-2; CDR3: CASRRTGEYGYTF; DNA: TGCGCCAGCAGACGGACAGGGGAGTATGGCTACACCTTC
V: TRBV5-1; D: TRBD2; size: .; J: TRBJ2-1; CDR3: CASSSPSTGRASASGSSYNEQFF; DNA: TGCGCCAGCAGCTCACCTTCGACAGGTCGTGCGTCGGCTAGCGGGAGCTCCTACAATGAGCAGTTCTTC
V: TRBV6-6; D: .; size: few; J: TRBJ1-2; CDR3: CASSYSQDYGYTF; DNA: TGTGCCAGCAGTTACTCCCAGGACTATGGCTACACCTTC
V: TRBV29-1; D: TRBD1; size: .; J: TRBJ2-2; CDR3: CSVTGQGDTGELFF; DNA: TGCAGCGTGACGGGACAGGGGGACACCGGGGAGCTGTTTTTT
V: TRBV5-1; D: TRBD1; size: .; J: TRBJ2-7; CDR3: CASSLVGTGREQYF; DNA: TGCGCCAGCAGCTTGGTAGGGACAGGGAGGGAGCAGTACTTC
V: TRBV5-1; D: .; size: .; J: TRBJ1-1; CDR3: CASSLGLGQRRPGNTEAFF; DNA: TGCGCCAGCAGCTTGGGCTTGGGACAAAGGAGACCGGGGAACACTGAAGCTTTCTTT
V: TRBV5-6; D: .; size: .; J: TRBJ1-5; CDR3: CASSLGDQPQHF; DNA: TGTGCCAGCAGCCTGGGAGATCAGCCCCAGCATTTT
V: TRBV6-5; D: TRBD2; size: .; J: TRBJ2-7; CDR3: CASSYSERGAGEQYF; DNA: TGTGCCAGCAGTTACTCGGAGCGGGGGGCGGGCGAGCAGTACTTC